This TCR beta chain was recovered during a study of T cell repertoires in cytomegalovirus infection. Study information: Public TCR beta signatures marked donors with CMV infection and the matching HLA. General study points: Ex vivo responses were dominated by HLA-C-restricted CMV-specific TCR beta clonotypes. Summed frequency of shared TCR beta families picked out CMV carriers who also had the relevant HLA.

This clonotype was recorded a few times. The antigen remains unidentified. TCRdb re-analysed the reads in MiXCR, keeping a single row per CDR3 protein. The data contain nearly 650,000 distinct CDR3 sequences, roughly a quarter of them singletons. Unmatched junction bases numbered 21, after V lost 4 bases and J lost 6 bases. This CDR3 contains 20 residues. Germline CDR1 reads MNHEY; CDR2 reads SVGAGI. This receptor was taken from a human donor in good health (CMV status not recorded). Some clones in this sample may be carry-over from other donors' samples. Source material: CD8+ T cells from PBMCs. V and J are TRBV6-5 and TRBJ1-1; the match to TRBD1 covers 12 bases. The CDR3 reads CASSLTGTGGALYISAEAFF. CDR3 sequence (DNA): TGTGCCAGCAGTTTAACCGGGACAGGGGGCGCTTTATATATCTCGGCTGAAGCTTTCTTT.